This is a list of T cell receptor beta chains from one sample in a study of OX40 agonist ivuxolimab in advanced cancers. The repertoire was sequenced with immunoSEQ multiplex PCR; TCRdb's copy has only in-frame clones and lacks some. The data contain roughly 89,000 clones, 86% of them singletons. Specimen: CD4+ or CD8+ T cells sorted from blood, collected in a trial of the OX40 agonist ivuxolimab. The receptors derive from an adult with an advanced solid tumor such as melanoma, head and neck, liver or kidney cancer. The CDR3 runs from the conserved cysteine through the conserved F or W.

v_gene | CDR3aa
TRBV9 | CASSVGLAGEDTQYF
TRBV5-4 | CASSHRDRGALGYTF
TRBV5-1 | CASSLAVLVTNTGELFF
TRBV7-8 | CASSKQGLNTEAFF
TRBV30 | CASDRESNEQFF
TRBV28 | CASRMRGNQPQHF
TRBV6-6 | CASSPTGTDNQPQHF
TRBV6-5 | CASSYSPAGLNEKLFF
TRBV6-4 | CASSDDSTDTQYF
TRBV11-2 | CASSSPRNTEAFF
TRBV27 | CASSFGGNQPQHF
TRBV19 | CASGQLEKLFF
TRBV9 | CASSGDRVGDIQYF
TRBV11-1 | CASSFQGSSYEQYF
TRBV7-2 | CASSLYVSGNTIYF
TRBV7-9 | CASIGPAYEQYF
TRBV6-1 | CASSEDRRGGRGQYF
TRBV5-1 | CASSTDTNSYEQYF
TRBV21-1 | CASRQKAYEQYF
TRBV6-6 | CASSSVSGANVLTF
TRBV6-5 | CASSSRVLGANVLTF
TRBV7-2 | CASVRLAGANEQFF
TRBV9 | CASSRRGVVSTDTQYF
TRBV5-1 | CASSLAGTAGYTF
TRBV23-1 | CASIAGSNQPQHF
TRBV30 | CAFTRAASSYEQYF
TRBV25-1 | CASNRQGADTQYF
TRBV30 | CAWSLEGHSPLHF
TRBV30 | CAWRRSGTSYEQYF
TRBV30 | CAWSDTGSAETQYF
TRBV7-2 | CASSLGYNEQFF
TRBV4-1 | CASSQSRAGATDTQYF
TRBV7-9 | CASSKTGDQPQHF
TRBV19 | CASTPEAFREKLFF
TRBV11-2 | CASSPGRSTQYF
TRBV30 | CAWRSGVYEQYF
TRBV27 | CASTPLGTGGNEQFF
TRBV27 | CASRLRGTSNQPQHF
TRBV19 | CASRSRQAGSTGELFF
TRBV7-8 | CASSERGAAGELFF
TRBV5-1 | CASSLTGRNQPQHF
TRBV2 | CASRLSGGRSTDTQYF
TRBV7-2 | CASSSSSAQETQYF
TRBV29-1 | CSVRVSYEQYF
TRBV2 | CASITQGSTGELFF
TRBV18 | CASSPQGLAETQYF
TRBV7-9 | CASSDYGTSSTDTQYF
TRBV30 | CAWNPGRLENTIYF
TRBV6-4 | CASSDGQTGIDKQPQHF
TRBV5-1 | CASSLGTVEETQYF
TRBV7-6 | CASSAGTHYEQYF
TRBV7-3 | CASSSRLAGDNTQYF
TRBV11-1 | CASSRTLEQREQFF
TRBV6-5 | CASSYQGTGNTIYF
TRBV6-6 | CASSWKREQYF
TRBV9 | CASSVGPTGDYEQYF
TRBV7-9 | CASSSSGSTDTQYF
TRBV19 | CASKRQASNQPQHF
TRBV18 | CASSPREETQYF